One and the same sample provided the 3 T cell receptor beta chains below, sequenced in a study of blood T cell repertoires in COVID-19. The table came from immunoSEQ multiplex PCR; TCRdb's copy has only in-frame clones and leaves some out. Counted here are approximately 240,000 clones, around 80% occurring once; the ten biggest clones make up roughly 5.5%. Source material: peripheral blood. The receptor source for this set is a human donor in a cohort sampled during active COVID-19.

With respect to this clone: One end of the junction fails to match germline, which may point to a read error. V and J are TRBV3-1 (or the pseudogene TRBV3-2) and TRBJ1-2; maybe TRBD1 (5 bases). There are 15 residues in the CDR3. Germline values: CDR1 LGHDT, CDR2 YNNKEL (reference sequence). The CDR3 bases are TGTGCCAGCAGCCAAGGTTTAGGGGTTAACTATGGCTACGCCTTC. It encodes CASSQGLGVNYGYAF.

This clone was counted at least ten times. This sequence joins TRBV7-2 and TRBJ1-2; TRBD1 might be the D (5 bases). Germline values: CDR1 SGHTA, CDR2 FQGNSA. There are 17 residues in the CDR3. V lost 4 bases, J lost 6 bases, and 24 bases lay in between. The CDR3, as DNA: TGTGCCAGCAGCTCCAACAGCCAGGGACTACAGGACGATGGCTACACCTTC. Protein: CASSSNSQGLQDDGYTF.

As DNA, the CDR3 is TGTGCCAGCAGCCGGGACTTACTACTGGGAGGGGCCAACGTCCTGACTTTC. It is translated as CASSRDLLLGGANVLTF. The chain joins TRBV13 to TRBJ2-6, with a tentative D call TRBD2 (6 bases). CDR3 length: 17 residues. V was trimmed by 5 bases and J by 4 bases, leaving 18 bases between them. Germline V lookup: CDR1 PRHDT, CDR2 FYEKMQ (reference sequence).